This is a list of T cell receptor beta chains from one sample in a study of T cell responses to AZD1222 COVID-19 vaccine. Libraries were prepared by immunoSEQ multiplex PCR; TCRdb keeps only in-frame clonotypes and omits some of them. The sample has 110,000 or so clones; approximately 83% are singletons. The sequencing here drew on peripheral blood, taken on day 0 of AZD1222 vaccination. The receptors were gathered from an adult in good health. Each CDR3 is given with its conserved first and last residue. D genes are given only for firm matches. The size field is filled for only some rows; it gives once, few, many or a size class.

V	D	size	J	DNA	CDR3
TRBV19	NA	few	TRBJ1-2	TGTGCCAGTAGTGTTGACAGAAACTATGGCTACACCTTC	CASSVDRNYGYTF
TRBV4-2	NA	NA	TRBJ2-2	TGTGCCAGCAGCCGAGAACTGGGACGGAACACCGGGGAGCTGTTTTTT	CASSRELGRNTGELFF
TRBV11-2	NA	NA	TRBJ2-3	TGTGCCAGCAGCTTAGGGCTCGGCACAGATACGCAGTATTTT	CASSLGLGTDTQYF
TRBV5-1	NA	NA	TRBJ2-7	TGCGCCAGCAGCAGGGACTCCCAGAGCTCCTACGAGCAGTACTTC	CASSRDSQSSYEQYF
TRBV27	TRBD2	NA	TRBJ2-3	TGTGCCAGCAGTCAGACTAGCGGGGGACGCACAGATACGCAGTATTTT	CASSQTSGGRTDTQYF
TRBV6-5	NA	NA	TRBJ1-2	TGTGCCAGCAGTTACGACTCTCGTATTGGCTACACCTTC	CASSYDSRIGYTF
TRBV18	NA	NA	TRBJ2-4	TGTGCCAGCTCACGGGGGAACATTCAGTACTTC	CASSRGNIQYF
TRBV6-1	NA	NA	TRBJ2-7	TGTGCCAGCAGTGAAGAAGGGCCGACCTACGAGCAGTACTTC	CASSEEGPTYEQYF
TRBV18	TRBD1	few	TRBJ1-5	TGTGCCAGCTCACCAAACAGGGGACTCCAGCCCCAGCATTTT	CASSPNRGLQPQHF
TRBV19	TRBD1	NA	TRBJ2-7	TGTGCCAGTAGTATACCGACAGGGGTAGGCTACGAGCAGTACTTC	CASSIPTGVGYEQYF
TRBV9	TRBD1	NA	TRBJ1-2	TGTGCCAGCAGGGTGACAGGGGGAGGTGGCTACACCTTC	CASRVTGGGGYTF
TRBV3-1/TRBV3-2	NA	NA	TRBJ2-7	TGTGCCAGCAGCCAATCCTTAAGCAGCTCCTACGAGCAGTACTTC	CASSQSLSSSYEQYF
TRBV5-8	NA	once	TRBJ2-3	TGTGCCAGCAGCTTGTTGGGGGGCCTTACAGATACGCAGTATTTT	CASSLLGGLTDTQYF
TRBV10-3	NA	NA	TRBJ2-1	TGTGCCATCATGGCCAACCCCTCCTACAATGAGCAGTTCTTC	CAIMANPSYNEQFF
TRBV19	TRBD1	NA	TRBJ1-2	TGTGCCAGTAGTAAGACAGGGGGCGCTGACTATGGCTACACCTTC	CASSKTGGADYGYTF
TRBV18	NA	NA	TRBJ2-2	TGTGCCAGCTCTCCCACCGGGGAGCTGTTTTTT	CASSPTGELFF
TRBV6-2/TRBV6-3	TRBD1	NA	TRBJ1-2	TGTGCCAGCAGCACTACAGGGGGCGAGAGCTACACCTTC	CASSTTGGESYTF
TRBV6-5	NA	NA	TRBJ1-1	TGTGCCAGCAGTCCAGATGGGAACACTGAAGCTTTCTTT	CASSPDGNTEAFF
TRBV5-1	NA	NA	TRBJ2-1	TGCGCCAGCAGCTTGGATGGGGGGACCTCCTACAATGAGCAGTTCTTC	CASSLDGGTSYNEQFF
TRBV19	NA	NA	TRBJ1-2	TGTGCCAGTAGTAAAGCTCCGGTAGGGACCTATGGCTACACCTTC	CASSKAPVGTYGYTF
TRBV10-2	NA	NA	TRBJ2-3	TGCGCCAGCAAGACCCCGACAGGTCTAGGTCAGGATACGCAGTATTTT	CASKTPTGLGQDTQYF
TRBV30	NA	NA	TRBJ1-6	TGTGCCTGGAGTGTACGGGGCGGAACACCCCTCCACTTT	CAWSVRGGTPLHF